This TCR beta chain was obtained from a study of blood T cells in healthy people across ages. The study, taken as a whole, reports: Naive and antigen-experienced cells could not be conclusively compared, given unsorted PBMCs. More naive CD4+ cells and higher diversity were found in long-lived than in aged donors. Strong correlation linked observed beta diversity and percent naive T cells.

The germline V gene encodes CDR1 SGHTA and CDR2 FQGNSA. There are 17 residues in the CDR3. Trimming removed 2 bases from V and 2 bases from J; junction bases left unmatched: 5. Turning to this clonotype: The antigen is undetermined.

Next came a second PCR, run for about 6 to 12 cycles, which used a sample-barcoded 5' primer along with a J-beta primer mix. A single record per CDR3 protein comes from TCRdb applying MiXCR to the 5' RACE reads. The sample yields 800,000 to 1,000,000 distinct CDR3 sequences, under 50% seen once. Sequenced input: blood. The chain couples TRBV7-2 to TRBJ2-3; 12 bases align to TRBD2. The origin of this receptor is a man aged 25-45 years in good health. The CDR3 DNA reads TGTGCCAGCAGCTTATCTGCTAGCGGGGGGGTCACAGATACGCAGTATTTT. Translating it yields CASSLSASGGVTDTQYF.